This T cell receptor (beta chain) was captured by sequencing in a study of shared clonotypes between healthy human individuals. The wider study: The donor pool was made up of a couple of women and a few men aged 18 to 49.

Concerning this clone itself: Its specificity is unknown. The sample holds other DNA sequences that translate to the same CDR3.

Generated by immunoSEQ multiplex PCR, the TCRdb table keeps only in-frame clones and is missing some. The sample holds 650,000 to 750,000 clones; 55% to 75% are singletons and the top ten take roughly 1.8%. Whole-study results and caveats: Sorted-subset sequencing was shown by rarefaction to be incomplete despite large depth. Estimated clonotype richness was generally higher in naive than memory subsets.

Sequencing was done on a sample of memory CD4+ T cells sorted from blood. Regarding subset: CD45RA-negative fraction. The clonotype originates from a woman younger than 45 in good health.

DNA for the CDR3: TGCGCCAGCAGTCGAGACAGGGGCGCCTACAATGAGCAGTTCTTC. Amino acid sequence: CASSRDRGAYNEQFF. The chain employs TRBV5-1 and TRBJ2-1; 8 nucleotides line up with TRBD1. The CDR3 loop spans 15 amino acids. With 5 bases clipped from V and 2 bases from J, the junction kept 6 bases outside the gene matches. Germline V gene sequence: CDR1 SGHRS, CDR2 YFSETQ.